Given below is one T cell receptor (beta chain) in context. Germline V CDR1 and CDR2: GTSNPN, SVGIG (reference sequence). CDR3 length: 15 residues. The V and J ends lost 3 bases and 2 bases respectively, with 13 bases between them. Participants spanned ages about 18 to 100 years and resided in 20 to 30 US areas. This sample is drawn from a study of blood T cell repertoires in COVID-19. Study-level background: The United States, Italy and Spain provided the acute and convalescent COVID-19 samples. Sample material is recorded as cDNA or gDNA derived from T cells, B-cell-depleted T cells, or PBMCs.

As processed by the authors: Counts of nucleated cells, estimated from reference gene primer amplification, were obtained. Clones were read by immunoSEQ multiplex PCR, and TCRdb kept only the in-frame ones, dropping some. That table gives V, J and clone size, and the DNA gave D and trimming. The sample yields fewer than 500,000 clones, around 90% seen once. This clonotype was obtained from a woman between 18 and 29 years old with acute COVID-19. This chain uses TRBV30 with TRBJ2-2; D is uncertain. The specimen sequenced was PBMCs or T cells enriched from blood (not recorded which). Written as DNA, the CDR3 is TGTGCCTGGAGCACCGAAGCTACCAACACCGGGGAGCTGTTTTTT. Its protein is CAWSTEATNTGELFF.